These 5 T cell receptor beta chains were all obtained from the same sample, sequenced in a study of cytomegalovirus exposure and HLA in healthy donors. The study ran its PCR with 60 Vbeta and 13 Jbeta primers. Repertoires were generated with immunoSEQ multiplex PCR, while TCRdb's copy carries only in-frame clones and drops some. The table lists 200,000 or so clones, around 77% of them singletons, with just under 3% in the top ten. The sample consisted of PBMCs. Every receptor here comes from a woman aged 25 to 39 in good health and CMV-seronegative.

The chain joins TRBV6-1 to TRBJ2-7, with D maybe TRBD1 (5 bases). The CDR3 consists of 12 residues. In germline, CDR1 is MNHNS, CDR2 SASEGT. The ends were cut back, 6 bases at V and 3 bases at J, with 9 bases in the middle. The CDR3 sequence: CASSWTYYEQYF. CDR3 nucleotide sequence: TGTGCCAGCAGCTGGACATACTACGAGCAGTACTTC.

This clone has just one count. CDR3 sequence: CAWSSSTSYNEQFF. The CDR3 region has the DNA TGTGCCTGGAGCAGTTCAACCTCCTACAATGAGCAGTTCTTC. The V gene is TRBV30, the J gene TRBJ2-1; D gene uncertain. The CDR3 runs 14 residues. The germline V and J ends were trimmed by 3 bases and 0 bases, with 9 bases remaining between them. Germline V gives CDR1 GTSNPN, CDR2 SVGIG (reference sequence).

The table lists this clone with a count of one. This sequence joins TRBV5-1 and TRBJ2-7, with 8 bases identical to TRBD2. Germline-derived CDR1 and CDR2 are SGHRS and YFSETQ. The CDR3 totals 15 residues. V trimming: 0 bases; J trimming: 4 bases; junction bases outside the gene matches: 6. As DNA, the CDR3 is TGCGCCAGCAGCTTGGAACCTAGCGGGCAGTACGAGCAGTACTTC. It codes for CASSLEPSGQYEQYF.

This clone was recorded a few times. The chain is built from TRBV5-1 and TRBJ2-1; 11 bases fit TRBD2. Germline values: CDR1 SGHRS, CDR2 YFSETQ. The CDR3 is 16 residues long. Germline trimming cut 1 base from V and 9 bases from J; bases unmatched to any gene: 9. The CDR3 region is CASSLLTSGKGGEQFF. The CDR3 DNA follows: TGCGCCAGCAGCTTGCTGACTAGCGGGAAAGGGGGTGAGCAGTTCTTC.

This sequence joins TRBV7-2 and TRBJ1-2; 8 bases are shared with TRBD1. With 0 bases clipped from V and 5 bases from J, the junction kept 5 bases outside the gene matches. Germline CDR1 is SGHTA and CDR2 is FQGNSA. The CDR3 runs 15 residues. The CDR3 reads CASSLAGDRLYGYTF. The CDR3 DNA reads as TGTGCCAGCAGCTTAGCCGGGGACAGGCTGTATGGCTACACCTTC.